The rows below give T cell receptor beta chains drawn from one sample of a study of T cells in Graves' hyperthyroidism and ophthalmopathy. TCRdb reprocessed the multiplex PCR reads via MiXCR and lists one record per CDR3 protein. This sample carries fewer than 350,000 distinct CDR3 sequences, 13% of them seen once, and the ten largest clones take 7.8%. Sequencing input: blood. Receptors originate from a young woman with Graves' hyperthyroidism that later progressed to Graves' ophthalmopathy. Both conserved end residues are part of each CDR3. A D gene is named only where the DNA matches it firmly. Clone size is not always given. Where it is, it says once, few, many or a class for expanded clones.

J gene,D gene,clone size,V gene,CDR3 protein,CDR3 DNA
TRBJ1-6,.,.,TRBV28,CASMPRNNSPLHF,TGTGCCAGCATGCCCAGAAACAATTCACCCCTCCACTTT
TRBJ2-1,.,many,TRBV2,CASSESPGDTDEQFF,TGTGCCAGCAGTGAGTCCCCGGGAGATACAGATGAGCAGTTCTTC
TRBJ2-5,.,many,TRBV6-2/TRBV6-3,CASSPRDRAKETQYF,TGTGCCAGCAGTCCGCGCGACAGAGCTAAAGAGACCCAGTACTTC
TRBJ2-1,.,many,TRBV7-2,CASSGQSGGGEQFF,TGTGCCAGCAGCGGACAGTCAGGGGGGGGTGAGCAGTTCTTC
TRBJ2-7,TRBD1,many,TRBV2,CASSEPRDGQGASYEQYF,TGTGCCAGCAGTGAACCTCGGGACGGACAGGGGGCCTCCTACGAGCAGTACTTC
TRBJ2-1,TRBD2,many,TRBV29-1,CSVDVGLAGAGGEQFF,TGCAGCGTTGATGTCGGGCTAGCGGGGGCGGGGGGTGAGCAGTTCTTC
TRBJ2-2,.,many,TRBV12-3/TRBV12-4,CASRLGGWGTGELFF,TGTGCCAGCAGACTAGGGGGGTGGGGGACCGGGGAGCTGTTTTTT
TRBJ1-4,.,many,TRBV12-3/TRBV12-4,CASSFHEKLFF,TGTGCCAGCAGTTTTCATGAAAAACTGTTTTTT
TRBJ2-3,TRBD1,many,TRBV3-1,CASSQGRQGHSDTQYF,TGTGCCAGCAGCCAAGGCAGACAGGGACACTCAGATACGCAGTATTTT
TRBJ1-3,TRBD1,few,TRBV29-1,CSAWDRGAGNTIYF,TGCAGCGCCTGGGACAGGGGCGCTGGAAACACCATATATTTT
TRBJ2-5,.,many,TRBV7-9,CASSLGPSGTQYF,TGTGCCAGCAGCTTAGGCCCCTCTGGGACCCAGTACTTC
TRBJ2-3,.,many,TRBV20-1,CSALGGSADTQYF,TGCAGTGCCCTGGGAGGATCGGCAGATACGCAGTATTTT
TRBJ1-4,TRBD1,.,TRBV6-1,CASSQTGSTNEKLFF,TGTGCCAGCAGCCAGACAGGGTCAACTAATGAAAAACTGTTTTTT
TRBJ2-1,.,.,TRBV7-9,CASSLLDSSYNEQFF,TGTGCCAGCAGCTTATTAGACAGCTCCTACAATGAGCAGTTCTTC
TRBJ2-1,.,many,TRBV7-3,CASSLFVGLGNEQFF,TGTGCCAGCAGCTTATTCGTTGGGCTGGGGAATGAGCAGTTCTTC
TRBJ1-2,TRBD1,.,TRBV11-3,CASSLRGPPNYGYTF,TGTGCCAGCAGCTTAAGGGGGCCCCCTAACTATGGCTACACCTTC
TRBJ2-3,.,many,TRBV9,CASSVVGGGHTDTQYF,TGTGCCAGCAGCGTAGTTGGGGGAGGCCACACAGATACGCAGTATTTT